The subject of this entry is one T cell receptor beta chain. Antigen unknown. CDR3 and TCR beta VDJ profiling relied on a genomic DNA template. Via MiXCR, TCRdb re-called the reads, giving one row per CDR3 protein. The table records about 160,000 distinct CDR3 sequences, roughly 45% of them present only once. These data come from a study of CD8+CD57+ T cells in acquired aplastic anemia. Background on the study: Mean DNA quantity obtained from sorted CD4+ and CD8+ cells was 2.5 to 4 ug. Some 9.9 million reads, on average, were obtained for CD4+ cells from healthy donors.

Overall study results and limits: Patients were compared with controls for CD8+ Simpson's diversity, and no significant difference emerged.

The CDR3 has 16 amino acids. The trim removed 3 bases at V and 1 base at J, leaving 8 bases unmatched. CDR1 and CDR2 from the germline V gene are KGHSH and LQKENI. Sequencing was performed on sorted CD4+, CD8+, or CD8+CD57+ T cells (not recorded which) from PBMCs. The chain combines TRBV18 with TRBJ2-5; 7 bases are shared with TRBD2. The clonotype originates from a human donor in good health. In DNA form, the CDR3 reads TGTGCCAGCTCACCCGGACTAGTGGGGGTCCAAGAGACCCAGTACTTC. Its protein product is CASSPGLVGVQETQYF.